This T cell receptor (beta chain) was sequenced during a study of cytomegalovirus exposure and HLA in healthy donors. PCR employed 60 Vbeta and 13 Jbeta primers. The repertoire was sequenced with immunoSEQ multiplex PCR; TCRdb's copy has only in-frame clones and lacks some. Its clone listing holds tens of thousands of clones. Study results and limitations: A later analysis reportedly found fewer N-insertions in an Asian-associated ancestry cluster than the roughly 700-donor mean.

This CDR3 is built from 14 residues. Germline loops: CDR1 MNHNS, CDR2 SASEGT. The V and J ends lost 4 bases and 2 bases, in that order; junction bases with no gene match: 4. Remarks on this clone: Its antigen is not identified.

The sequencing input was PBMCs. This chain joins TRBV6-1 and TRBJ1-1, with 7 nucleotides matching TRBD1. The TCR comes from an older woman in good health and CMV-seropositive. CDR3 nucleotides: TGTGCCAGCAGTGGTGACAGGGCTAACACTGAAGCTTTCTTT. The encoded protein is CASSGDRANTEAFF.